A single sample is the source of the 26 T cell receptor beta chains below, sequenced in a study of CD4 T cells in relation to SARS-CoV-2 and coronaviruses. CD4+ T cells from unexposed donors were obtained before the COVID-19 pandemic (2011-2018). Assay: immunoSEQ multiplex PCR; the TCRdb copy retains only in-frame clones and omits some. The sample includes under 70,000 clones, roughly 88% of them seen just once. Material: memory CD4+ T cells from PBMCs. These receptors were taken from a human donor in good health.

This clone has a single count. The chain couples TRBV7-2 to TRBJ2-3; D is possibly TRBD2 (5 bases). Germline-derived CDR1 and CDR2 are SGHTA and FQGNSA. CDR3 size: 18 residues. V was trimmed by 0 bases and J by 3 bases, leaving 19 bases between them. The CDR3 nucleotides are TGTGCCAGCAGCTTAGCCCCCCTTGGCGGAGGTGGAACAGATACGCAGTATTTT. It yields the protein CASSLAPLGGGGTDTQYF. The full variable domain, its missing parts supplied by reference TRBV7-2 and TRBJ2-3, is GAGVSQSPSNKVTEKGKDVELRCDPISGHTALYWYRQSLGQGLEFLIYFQGNSAPDKSGLPSDRFSAERTGGSVSTLTIQRTQQEDSAVYLCASSLAPLGGGGTDTQYFGPGTRLTVL.

CDR3 loop: CAGRWGLGPDTQYF. Written as DNA, the CDR3 is TGTGCCGGCCGTTGGGGCCTAGGACCAGATACGCAGTATTTT. This rearrangement joins TRBV2 to TRBJ2-3, with a weak D call TRBD1 (5 bases). V gave up 11 bases and J gave up 4 bases, with 19 bases separating them. CDR1 is SNHLY and CDR2 is FYNNEI in the germline V gene. The CDR3 has 14 residues.

This clone was seen only once. The chain recombines TRBV27 with TRBJ2-7, with 10 bases lining up with TRBD1. Per germline, CDR1 MNHEY and CDR2 SMNVEV (reference sequence). The CDR3 totals 15 residues. The trim removed 6 bases at V and 4 bases at J, leaving 9 bases unmatched. In DNA form, the CDR3 reads TGTGCCAGCAGATTTGGACAGGGGGGAAGTTACGAGCAGTACTTC. It codes for CASRFGQGGSYEQYF.

The rearrangement joins TRBV5-6 to TRBJ2-7; 7 bases agree with TRBD2. Looked up from germline, CDR1 is SGHDT and CDR2 is YYEEEE. The CDR3 is 15 residues long. The ends lost 4 bases at V and 3 bases at J; junction bases unmatched: 10. DNA for the CDR3: TGTGCCAGCAGCCTGGGGCGCGGGAGAGGCTACGAGCAGTACTTC. Amino acids: CASSLGRGRGYEQYF.

The chain carries TRBV10-2 and TRBJ1-1, with a possible D match to TRBD1 (5 bases). CDR3 length: 15 residues. V lost 3 bases to trimming and J lost 1 base, with 12 bases between them. Germline values: CDR1 WSHSY, CDR2 SAAADI. The CDR3 is CASSDRGGRNTEAFF. In DNA, the CDR3 is TGCGCCAGCAGTGACCGGGGGGGAAGGAACACTGAAGCTTTCTTT.

The chain employs TRBV28 and TRBJ1-1, with 7 bases matching TRBD1. Germline loops: CDR1 MDHEN, CDR2 SYDVKM. The CDR3 spans 17 residues. V lost 2 bases to trimming and J lost 4 bases; unmatched junction nucleotides: 13. The CDR3 protein is CASSLGSRGRVSTEAFF. In DNA, the CDR3 is TGTGCCAGCAGTTTAGGGAGTAGGGGGCGCGTGAGCACTGAAGCTTTCTTT.

This rearrangement joins TRBV7-3 to TRBJ2-1; D may be TRBD2 (5 bases). V lost 2 bases and J 5 bases, leaving 13 bases between the germline ends. CDR3 length: 15 residues. The germline V gene has CDR1 SGHTA and CDR2 FQGTGA. CDR3 sequence (DNA): TGTGCCAGCAGCTTACGTCGGGGTAACAACAATGAGCAGTTCTTC. It translates to CASSLRRGNNNEQFF.

This clone was picked up one time. This chain joins TRBV28 and TRBJ2-1; TRBD2 agrees at 12 bases. Germline V gene lookup returns CDR1 MDHEN and CDR2 SYDVKM. The CDR3 spans 15 residues. The V gene end was trimmed by 6 bases and the J gene end by 5 bases; junction bases not matched to a gene: 5. The CDR3 nucleotides read TGTGCCAGCAGCCGGACTAGCGGGATGGACAATGAGCAGTTCTTC. Its translation: CASSRTSGMDNEQFF.

This clone has only one observation. V is TRBV21-1 and J is TRBJ2-1; the table assigns TRBD1, which was not confirmed against the DNA. TRBV21-1 is labeled a pseudogene. This CDR3 has 13 residues. Here the CDR3 DNA reads TGTGCCAGCAGCAACCCTGGCCCCAATGAGCAGTTCTTC. It encodes CASSNPGPNEQFF.

The genes are TRBV5-1 and TRBJ2-1; 8 nucleotides match TRBD2. V was clipped by 4 bases and J by 5 bases; unmatched bases: 11. Looked up from germline, CDR1 is SGHRS and CDR2 is YFSETQ. The CDR3 totals 16 residues. CDR3 region: CASSPGYNGRDNEQFF. In DNA form, the CDR3 reads TGCGCCAGCAGCCCCGGGTATAACGGGAGGGACAATGAGCAGTTCTTC.

This clone was observed a single time. This chain uses TRBV6-1 with TRBJ2-7, with 11 bases identical to TRBD2. The CDR3 contains 15 residues. Germline CDR1 and CDR2: MNHNS and SASEGT. The junction had 6 bases not matched to a gene; V was cut back by 3 bases and J by 5 bases. In nucleotides, the CDR3 is TGTGCCAGCAGTGACCGAACTAGCGGGAGTCACGAGCAGTACTTC. It is translated as CASSDRTSGSHEQYF.

The J gene is TRBJ2-2, the V gene TRBV11-3; 9 bases fit TRBD1. CDR1 is SGHNT, CDR2 YENEEA, per germline. V lost 5 bases and J lost 4; bases outside the gene matches: 11. CDR3 length: 17 amino acids. CDR3 sequence reads: CASSPGSGQGGTGELFF. The CDR3 DNA is TGTGCCAGCAGCCCAGGTTCGGGACAGGGTGGCACCGGGGAGCTGTTTTTT.

This chain joins TRBV4-1 and TRBJ1-1, with a weak D call TRBD1 (5 bases). CDR3 length: 15 residues. CDR1 and CDR2 from the germline V gene are MGHRA and YSYEKL. The V end was cut by 3 bases, the J end by 7 bases, with 18 bases between. As DNA, the CDR3 is TGCGCCAGCAGCCACCCACCTCGACAGTATAATGAAGCTTTCTTT. This sequence encodes CASSHPPRQYNEAFF.

This clone was recorded a few times. The chain uses TRBV3-1 (or the pseudogene TRBV3-2) and TRBJ1-6, with D unclear. CDR1 is LGHDT, CDR2 YNNKEL, per germline (reference sequence). There are 13 residues in the CDR3. Trimming pared 5 bases from V and 4 bases from J, leaving 6 bases between. CDR3 nucleotides: TGTGCCAGCAGCTCTTTGTATAATTCACCCCTCCACTTT. Translated, it gives CASSSLYNSPLHF.

The chain links TRBV7-3 to TRBJ2-5; the match to TRBD2 covers 7 bases. Germline assignment: CDR1 SGHTA and CDR2 FQGTGA. V trimming: 3 bases; J trimming: 5 bases; junction bases outside the gene matches: 6. There are 14 residues in the CDR3. CDR3: CASSLYGRRETQYF. The CDR3 DNA sequence: TGTGCCAGCAGCTTGTACGGGAGGCGGGAGACCCAGTACTTC.

This rearrangement joins TRBV9 to TRBJ2-6; a weak D match, TRBD1 (6 bases). Trimming removed 0 bases at V and 2 bases at J, with 12 bases between. The CDR3 totals 17 residues. Germline V gene lookup returns CDR1 SGDLS and CDR2 YYNGEE. As DNA, the CDR3 is TGTGCCAGCAGCGTAGAGGTGGGGGCCACTGGGGCCAACGTCCTGACTTTC. The encoded protein is CASSVEVGATGANVLTF.

V usage is TRBV4-2 and J usage is TRBJ2-1, with a possible D match to TRBD2 (7 bases). CDR3 length: 16 residues. Germline loops: CDR1 LGHNA, CDR2 YNFKEQ. Trimming pared 2 bases from V and 8 bases from J, leaving 19 bases between. The CDR3: CASSQSRGFRGDEQFF. The CDR3 DNA reads as TGTGCCAGCAGCCAAAGCAGGGGCTTCCGGGGGGATGAGCAGTTCTTC.

J is TRBJ2-7 and V is TRBV18; tentatively, D is TRBD2 (7 bases). Trimming left V 2 bases short and J 4 bases short, with 24 bases between. Germline V CDR1 and CDR2: KGHSH, LQKENI. The CDR3 has 18 amino acids. In DNA form, the CDR3 reads TGTGCCAGCTCACCAACGCCTGCGGGGGCGGGAGTAACGTACGAGCAGTACTTC. Protein: CASSPTPAGAGVTYEQYF.

The gene calls are TRBV6-4 and TRBJ1-1; 8 nucleotides align to TRBD1. CDR1 and CDR2 from the germline V gene are MRHNA and SNTAGT. The J segment lost 5 bases and the V segment lost 4 bases, leaving 9 bases of the junction unmatched. The CDR3 consists of 15 residues. The CDR3 DNA is TGTGCCAGCAGTGTCCCCCGGACAGGGAGGACTGAAGCTTTCTTT. Translation: CASSVPRTGRTEAFF.

The J gene is TRBJ2-7, the V gene TRBV30; D is unresolved. Germline V CDR1 and CDR2: GTSNPN, SVGIG (reference sequence). This CDR3 has 12 residues. The V gene lost 2 bases and the J gene lost 6 bases, with 11 bases spanning the gap. CDR3 sequence (DNA): TGTGCCTGGAGTACCCAAAACCCCGAGCAGTACTTC. Encoded protein: CAWSTQNPEQYF.

The chain couples TRBV2 to TRBJ2-1; D remains unclear. The CDR3 has 13 amino acids. Trimming left V 6 bases short and J 8 bases short, with 14 bases between. CDR1 SNHLY and CDR2 FYNNEI come from the germline V gene. CDR3 amino acids: CASSLTTGHEQFF. DNA of the CDR3: TGTGCCAGCAGCTTAACGACCGGCCATGAGCAGTTCTTC.

This chain joins TRBV7-9 and TRBJ1-3; no reliable D call. CDR1 and CDR2 from the germline V gene are SEHNR and FQNEAQ (reference sequence). The V gene lost 4 bases and the J gene lost 2 bases, with 6 bases spanning the gap. The CDR3 covers 13 residues. The CDR3: CASSSSAGNTIYF. DNA for the CDR3: TGTGCCAGCAGCTCCTCCGCTGGAAACACCATATATTTT.

This rearrangement joins TRBV30 to TRBJ2-6; 9 bases fit TRBD1. CDR3 length: 20 amino acids. V was pared by 2 bases and J by 0 bases, with 14 bases of the junction left unmatched. CDR1 and CDR2 (germline): GTSNPN, SVGIG (reference sequence). CDR3 residues: CAWSSARGTGTYSGANVLTF. In nucleotides, the CDR3 is TGTGCCTGGAGTTCCGCCCGAGGGACAGGGACCTACTCTGGGGCCAACGTCCTGACTTTC.

The chain combines TRBV3-1 (or the pseudogene TRBV3-2) with TRBJ2-3; D call uncertain. The germline gives CDR1 LGHDT, CDR2 YNNKEL (reference sequence). The CDR3 sequence is 13 residues long. The germline V and J ends were trimmed by 2 bases and 5 bases, with 8 bases remaining between them. The CDR3 is CASSQSPGDTQYF. The CDR3 region has the DNA TGTGCCAGCAGCCAATCTCCTGGAGATACGCAGTATTTT.

In its sample, this clone was seen a few times. The rearrangement joins TRBV27 to TRBJ1-2, with D maybe TRBD1 (6 bases). Trimming cost V 5 bases and J 1 base, with 20 bases left between them. CDR1 is MNHEY and CDR2 is SMNVEV in the germline V gene (reference sequence). The CDR3 consists of 17 residues. Here the CDR3 reads CASSPTRGQKFNYGYTF. The CDR3 DNA is TGTGCCAGCAGTCCCACCCGCGGACAGAAGTTTAACTATGGCTACACCTTC.

V usage is TRBV29-1 and J usage is TRBJ2-5; D not resolved. V lost 6 bases, J lost 0 bases, and 8 bases lay in between. The CDR3 totals 12 residues. Germline CDR1 and CDR2: SQVTM and ANQGSEA. This CDR3 reads CSVKRNQETQYF. The DNA for the CDR3 is TGCAGCGTAAAAAGGAACCAAGAGACCCAGTACTTC.